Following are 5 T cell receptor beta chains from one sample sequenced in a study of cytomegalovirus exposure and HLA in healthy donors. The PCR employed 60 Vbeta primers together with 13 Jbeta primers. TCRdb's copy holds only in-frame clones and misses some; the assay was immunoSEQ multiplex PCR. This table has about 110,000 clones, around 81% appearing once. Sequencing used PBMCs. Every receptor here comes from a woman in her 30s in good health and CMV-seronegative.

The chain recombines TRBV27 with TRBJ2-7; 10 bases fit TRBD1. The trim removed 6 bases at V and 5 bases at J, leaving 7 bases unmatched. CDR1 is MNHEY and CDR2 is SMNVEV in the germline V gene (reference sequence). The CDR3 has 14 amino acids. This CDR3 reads CASSHDGTGDEQYF. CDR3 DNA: TGTGCCAGCAGCCATGACGGGACAGGGGACGAGCAGTACTTC.

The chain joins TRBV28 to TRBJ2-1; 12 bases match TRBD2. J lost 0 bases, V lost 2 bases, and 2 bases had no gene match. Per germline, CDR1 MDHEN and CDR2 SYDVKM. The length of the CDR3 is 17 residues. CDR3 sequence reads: CASSLLTSGSSYNEQFF. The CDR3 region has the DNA TGTGCCAGCAGTTTACTGACTAGCGGGAGCTCCTACAATGAGCAGTTCTTC.

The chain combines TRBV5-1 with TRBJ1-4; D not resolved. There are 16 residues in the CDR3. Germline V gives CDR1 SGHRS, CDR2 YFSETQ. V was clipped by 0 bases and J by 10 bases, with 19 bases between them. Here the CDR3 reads CASSLDSGRAAVKLFF. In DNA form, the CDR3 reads TGCGCCAGCAGCTTGGATTCGGGTCGTGCTGCCGTAAAACTGTTTTTT. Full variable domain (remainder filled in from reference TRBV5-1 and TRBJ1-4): KAGVTQTPRYLIKTRGQQVTLSCSPISGHRSVSWYQQTPGQGLQFLFEYFSETQRNKGNFPGRFSGRQFSNSRSEMNVSTLELGDSALYLCASSLDSGRAAVKLFFGSGTQLSVL.

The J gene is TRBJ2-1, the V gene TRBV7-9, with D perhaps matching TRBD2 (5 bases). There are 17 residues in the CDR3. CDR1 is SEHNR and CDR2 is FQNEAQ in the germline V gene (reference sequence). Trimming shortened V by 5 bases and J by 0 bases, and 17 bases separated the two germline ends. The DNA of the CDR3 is TGTGCCAGCAGCCTACCCCGGACTGGCAGCTCCTACAATGAGCAGTTCTTC. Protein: CASSLPRTGSSYNEQFF.

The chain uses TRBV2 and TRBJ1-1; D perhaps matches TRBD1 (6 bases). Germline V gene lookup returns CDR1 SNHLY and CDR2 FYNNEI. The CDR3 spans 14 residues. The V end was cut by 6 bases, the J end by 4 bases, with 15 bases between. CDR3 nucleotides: TGTGCCAGCAGAGCCGACGGGGGGGCCACTGAAGCTTTCTTT. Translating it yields CASRADGGATEAFF.